The present T cell receptor beta chain was sequenced within a study of T cell responses to AZD1222 COVID-19 vaccine. Study results and limitations: Donor demographics were predominantly white British with a female majority; clonal diversity may be underestimated. Among spike-specific TCRs, nearly half reportedly target unmutated variant regions.

In this sample, this clone turned up a few times. Antigen specificity is unknown. Profiled with immunoSEQ multiplex PCR; TCRdb holds only in-frame clones, not every one. The data hold roughly 100,000 clones, with more than 75% observed a single time. The sample was peripheral blood, taken on day 0 of AZD1222 vaccination. The source of this sequence is an adult in good health.

The CDR3 is CASSLLGRGQPQHF. The CDR3, as DNA: TGTGCCAGCAGCCTTTTGGGGAGAGGTCAGCCCCAGCATTTT. The rearrangement links TRBV5-8 to TRBJ1-5; unclear D gene. Germline V gene data show CDR1 as SGHTS and CDR2 as YDEGEE. Trimming took 4 bases from V and 6 from J, leaving 14 bases between them. The CDR3 length is 14 residues.